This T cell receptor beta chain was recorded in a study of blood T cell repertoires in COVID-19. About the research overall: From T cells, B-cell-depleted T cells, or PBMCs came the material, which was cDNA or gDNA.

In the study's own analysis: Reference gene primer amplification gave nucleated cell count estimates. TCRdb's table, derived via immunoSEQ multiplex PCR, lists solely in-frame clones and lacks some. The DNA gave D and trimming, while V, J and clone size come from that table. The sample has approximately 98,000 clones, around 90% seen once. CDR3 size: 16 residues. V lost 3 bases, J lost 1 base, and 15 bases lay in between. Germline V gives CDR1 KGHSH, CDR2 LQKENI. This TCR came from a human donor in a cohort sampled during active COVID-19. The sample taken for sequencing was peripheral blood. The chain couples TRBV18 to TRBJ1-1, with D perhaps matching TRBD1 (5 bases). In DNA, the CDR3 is TGTGCCAGCTCACCTCGACGACAGTCTTGGAACACTGAAGCTTTCTTT. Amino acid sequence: CASSPRRQSWNTEAFF.